Below, 29 T cell receptor beta chains from the same sample are listed, as sequenced in a study of beta chain features in type 1 diabetes. What was sequenced were expressed TCRB transcripts, since all of the isolated RNA had been reverse transcribed. Sequencing was performed with immunoSEQ multiplex PCR; in TCRdb, only in-frame clones are kept and a portion is missing. The sample has roughly 240,000 clones; about 14% are singletons. Input material: naive CD4+ T cells from blood. Receptor source: a woman between 40 and 55 years old in good health.

This clone was seen only a few times. V usage is TRBV5-1 and J usage is TRBJ2-7; D is possibly TRBD2 (6 bases). The germline V gene has CDR1 SGHRS and CDR2 YFSETQ. The CDR3 is 14 residues long. V was shortened by 0 bases and J by 6 bases, with 13 bases between the two germline ends. The CDR3: CASSLVEEGSEQYF. The CDR3 DNA reads TGCGCCAGCAGCTTGGTGGAGGAGGGAAGCGAGCAGTACTTC. Supplemented by reference TRBV5-1 and TRBJ2-7, the full variable domain reads KAGVTQTPRYLIKTRGQQVTLSCSPISGHRSVSWYQQTPGQGLQFLFEYFSETQRNKGNFPGRFSGRQFSNSRSEMNVSTLELGDSALYLCASSLVEEGSEQYFGPGTRLTVT.

This clone turned up a few times. The chain joins TRBV19 to TRBJ2-2; TRBD1 matches at 9 bases. Germline V gene sequence: CDR1 LNHDA, CDR2 SQIVND (reference sequence). The CDR3 is made up of 16 amino acids. After removal of 6 bases from V and 1 base from J, the junction contained 6 bases not matched to a gene. CDR3 DNA: TGTGCCAGTAGGCAACCGGGACAGGGGAACACCGGGGAGCTGTTTTTT. Translating gives CASRQPGQGNTGELFF.

This clone has only a few counts. The chain employs TRBV6-5 and TRBJ1-2; TRBD1 agrees at 8 bases. Per the germline V gene, CDR1 is MNHEY and CDR2 is SVGAGI. The CDR3 loop spans 12 amino acids. V gave up 6 bases and J gave up 7 bases; unmatched junction bases: 4. The CDR3 protein is CASSQGAGGYTF. For the CDR3, the DNA is TGTGCCAGCAGCCAGGGGGCTGGTGGCTACACCTTC.

The chain has TRBV6-5 and TRBJ1-2; possibly TRBD1 for D (5 bases). The V gene lost 1 base and the J gene lost 4 bases, with 13 bases spanning the gap. This CDR3 contains 15 residues. The V gene's germline CDR1 is MNHEY and CDR2 SVGAGI. CDR3 residues: CASSYLGREAYGYTF. CDR3 bases: TGTGCCAGCAGTTACTTGGGACGGGAGGCCTATGGCTACACCTTC.

DNA for the CDR3: TGTGCCAGCAGCACGAGGGACAGGCGGCCCGAGCAGTACTTC. Encoded protein: CASSTRDRRPEQYF. The rearrangement uses TRBV13 and TRBJ2-7, with 8 nucleotides matching TRBD1. The CDR3 consists of 14 residues. J was trimmed by 6 bases and V by 5 bases; bases with no gene match: 9. Germline lookup yields CDR1 PRHDT and CDR2 FYEKMQ (reference sequence).

The chain recombines TRBV7-9 with TRBJ1-3; no clear D gene. V gave up 5 bases and J gave up 1 base, with 18 bases separating them. The V gene's germline CDR1 is SEHNR and CDR2 FQNEAQ (reference sequence). This CDR3 contains 17 residues. CDR3 region: CASSPISTSLSGNTIYF. The CDR3 bases are TGTGCCAGCAGCCCCATTAGCACTTCGTTGTCTGGAAACACCATATATTTT. The full variable domain, rest sourced from reference TRBV7-9 and TRBJ1-3, is DTGVSQNPRHKITKRGQNVTFRCDPISEHNRLYWYRQTLGQGPEFLTYFQNEAQLEKSRLLSDRFSAERPKGSFSTLEIQRTEQGDSAMYLCASSPISTSLSGNTIYFGEGSWLTVV.

The chain couples TRBV29-1 to TRBJ2-7; 8 nucleotides match TRBD1. Trimming took 4 bases from V and 5 from J; bases not matched to a gene: 7. Per germline, CDR1 SQVTM and CDR2 ANQGSEA. The CDR3 has 13 amino acids. CDR3 DNA: TGCAGCGTTGGAAACAGGGGGGTTCACGAGCAGTACTTC. Translating gives CSVGNRGVHEQYF.

This clone was counted between two and nine times. The V call is TRBV2, the J call TRBJ1-5; 8 bases are a match to TRBD1. V lost 8 bases to trimming and J lost 3 bases; unmatched junction nucleotides: 6. CDR3 size: 14 residues. From germline, CDR1 is SNHLY and CDR2 FYNNEI. The chain's CDR3 is CASGQGWVNQPQHF. The CDR3 nucleotides read TGTGCCAGCGGACAGGGTTGGGTCAATCAGCCCCAGCATTTT.

The chain carries TRBV5-1 and TRBJ2-7; 7 nucleotides line up with TRBD1. The CDR3 totals 15 residues. Germline lookup yields CDR1 SGHRS and CDR2 YFSETQ. The trim removed 3 bases at V and 6 bases at J, leaving 12 bases unmatched. The CDR3 region has the DNA TGCGCCAGCAGCTCCCCAGGGGGTATGGTTGGCGAGCAGTACTTC. It yields the protein CASSSPGGMVGEQYF.

This clone showed up just a few times. This chain joins TRBV5-4 and TRBJ2-2, with D tentatively TRBD1 (6 bases). Trimming cost V 6 bases and J 8 bases, with 14 bases left between them. CDR1 SGHNT and CDR2 YYREEE come from the germline V gene (reference sequence). This CDR3 region has 13 residues. The CDR3 nucleotides read TGTGCCAGCACCCAACCTACAGGGGGGGAGCTGTTTTTT. Protein: CASTQPTGGELFF.

The chain uses TRBV19 and TRBJ1-4; 10 positions agree with TRBD1. CDR3 length: 15 residues. The V gene's germline CDR1 is LNHDA and CDR2 SQIVND (reference sequence). With 6 bases clipped from V and 6 bases from J, the junction kept 7 bases outside the gene matches. CDR3 sequence (DNA): TGTGCCAGTAGACCGGACAGGGGGGATTATGAAAAACTGTTTTTT. Its translation: CASRPDRGDYEKLFF.

This chain joins TRBV6-1 and TRBJ1-4; 7 nucleotides match TRBD1. The V and J ends lost 3 bases and 6 bases, in that order; junction bases with no gene match: 7. CDR3 length: 15 amino acids. Germline CDR1 and CDR2: MNHNS and SASEGT. CDR3 DNA: TGTGCCAGCAGTGATTCGACAGGGTTATATGAAAAACTGTTTTTT. Translated, it gives CASSDSTGLYEKLFF.

This clone was seen a few times. The chain recombines TRBV4-3 with TRBJ1-3; D is possibly TRBD1 (5 bases). Germline V CDR1 and CDR2: LGHNA, YSLEER. Trimming took off 0 bases at V and 0 bases at J, with 9 bases between the two ends. The CDR3 has 16 amino acids. Written as DNA, the CDR3 is TGCGCCAGCAGCCAAGAAACGGGGGACTCTGGAAACACCATATATTTT. Amino acids: CASSQETGDSGNTIYF.

This clone was counted a few times. Within the sample, other DNA sequences also encode this same CDR3. The V call is TRBV5-1, the J call TRBJ2-2, with D perhaps matching TRBD1 (5 bases). Trimming took off 3 bases at V and 6 bases at J, with 9 bases between the two ends. Looked up from germline, CDR1 is SGHRS and CDR2 is YFSETQ. The CDR3 covers 13 residues. The CDR3 loop is CASSSQGAGELFF. CDR3 sequence (DNA): TGCGCCAGCAGCTCGCAGGGTGCCGGGGAGCTGTTTTTT.

The chain joins TRBV5-1 to TRBJ2-7; 9 nucleotides align to TRBD1. CDR3 length: 14 residues. The V gene end was trimmed by 4 bases and the J gene end by 3 bases; junction bases not matched to a gene: 5. Germline V gives CDR1 SGHRS, CDR2 YFSETQ. The CDR3 spells CASSRDRVGYEQYF. In nucleotides, the CDR3 is TGCGCCAGCAGCCGGGACAGGGTGGGCTACGAGCAGTACTTC.

This clone was observed a few times. This rearrangement joins TRBV25-1 to TRBJ1-5, with D maybe TRBD1 (5 bases). V dropped 3 bases and J dropped 5 bases, with 14 bases sitting between them. This CDR3 is built from 15 residues. Germline V gene data show CDR1 as MGHDK and CDR2 as SYGVNS. As DNA, the CDR3 is TGTGCCAGCAGTGATTGGGGGAGGTTGGATCAGCCCCAGCATTTT. It yields the protein CASSDWGRLDQPQHF.

V gene TRBV4-3 combines with J gene TRBJ2-1, with 11 bases matching TRBD2. From germline, CDR1 is LGHNA and CDR2 YSLEER. V shed 0 bases and J 3 bases; nucleotides not matched to a gene: 4. The CDR3 covers 17 residues. The CDR3 reads CASSQDTGTSGYNEQFF. The CDR3 region has the DNA TGCGCCAGCAGCCAAGACACCGGGACTAGCGGCTACAATGAGCAGTTCTTC.

This clone came up a few times. This rearrangement joins TRBV7-9 to TRBJ2-7; D remains unclear. Germline V gene lookup returns CDR1 SEHNR and CDR2 FQNEAQ (reference sequence). The CDR3 runs to 12 residues. Trimming took 5 bases from V and 5 from J, leaving 10 bases between them. DNA of the CDR3: TGTGCCAGCAGCCCGTCTATTGACGAGCAGTACTTC. Translation: CASSPSIDEQYF.

The chain is built from TRBV12-5 and TRBJ2-5, with 12 bases that match TRBD1. This CDR3 has 16 amino acids. Unmatched junction bases numbered 7, after V lost 3 bases and J lost 5 bases. Looked up from germline, CDR1 is LGHNT and CDR2 is FRNRAP. CDR3 region: CASGFGDRGRGETQYF. Written as DNA, the CDR3 is TGTGCTAGTGGTTTTGGGGACAGGGGGCGCGGGGAGACCCAGTACTTC.

This clone was counted only a few times. The chain is built from TRBV5-1 and TRBJ2-4; D is possibly TRBD2 (6 bases). V dropped 4 bases and J dropped 5 bases, with 16 bases sitting between them. Germline-derived CDR1 and CDR2 are SGHRS and YFSETQ. This CDR3 is 15 amino acids long. CDR3 region: CASSHPPGGENIQYF. The CDR3 bases are TGCGCCAGCAGCCATCCCCCCGGGGGAGAAAACATTCAGTACTTC.

This chain joins TRBV5-6 and TRBJ2-1; 11 nucleotides align to TRBD2. The CDR3 extends over 17 amino acids. The germline gives CDR1 SGHDT, CDR2 YYEEEE. V was clipped by 2 bases and J by 1 base; unmatched bases: 5. The CDR3 nucleotides read TGTGCCAGCAGCTTTTCTCTAGCGGGGGGTTCCTACAATGAGCAGTTCTTC. Its protein is CASSFSLAGGSYNEQFF. Drawing the rest from reference TRBV5-6 and TRBJ2-1, the complete variable domain is DAGVTQSPTHLIKTRGQQVTLRCSPKSGHDTVSWYQQALGQGPQFIFQYYEEEERQRGNFPDRFSGHQFPNYSSELNVNALLLGDSALYLCASSFSLAGGSYNEQFFGPGTRLTVL.

V usage is TRBV5-6 and J usage is TRBJ1-1, with 9 bases fitting TRBD1. V was clipped by 4 bases and J by 1 base; unmatched bases: 5. Germline CDR1 reads SGHDT; CDR2 reads YYEEEE. This CDR3 spans 15 amino acids. CDR3 sequence reads: CASSPTGGPNTEAFF. Written as DNA, the CDR3 is TGTGCCAGCAGCCCCACAGGGGGCCCGAACACTGAAGCTTTCTTT.

The genes are TRBV4-2 and TRBJ2-7; perhaps TRBD1 as D (5 bases). The V gene lost 0 bases and the J gene lost 5 bases, with 20 bases spanning the gap. The germline gives CDR1 LGHNA, CDR2 YNFKEQ. CDR3 length equals 17 residues. CDR3 sequence (DNA): TGTGCCAGCAGCCAAGATCTGCAGGGTGGATTTTTGAACGAGCAGTACTTC. Its translation: CASSQDLQGGFLNEQYF.

A few counts support this clone. CDR3 nucleotide sequence: TGCAGCGTAGCAGGGGTTGTGGAGACCCAGTACTTC. Amino acid sequence: CSVAGVVETQYF. The chain has TRBV29-1 and TRBJ2-5, with D maybe TRBD1 (6 bases). The CDR3 extends over 12 amino acids. V was shortened by 6 bases and J by 5 bases, with 13 bases between the two germline ends. Per germline, CDR1 SQVTM and CDR2 ANQGSEA.

This clone was seen a few times. V gene TRBV6-5 combines with J gene TRBJ2-7; D is unresolved. Per germline, CDR1 MNHEY and CDR2 SVGAGI. The length of the CDR3 is 15 residues. With 2 bases removed from V and 2 bases from J, the gap between germline ends came to 13 bases. The CDR3 sequence: CASSYAAVSAYEQYF. The CDR3 DNA reads TGTGCCAGCAGTTACGCGGCAGTAAGTGCCTACGAGCAGTACTTC.

The chain joins TRBV29-1 to TRBJ1-2; 7 bases agree with TRBD1. The CDR3 has 13 residues. Per the germline V gene, CDR1 is SQVTM and CDR2 is ANQGSEA. With V trimmed by 4 bases and J by 2 bases, 4 bases remained unmatched. DNA for the CDR3: TGCAGCGTTGGTCAGGGGGAGAACTATGGCTACACCTTC. Translation gives CSVGQGENYGYTF.

About this clone itself: One end of the junction is discordant with germline, which a read error may explain. The J gene is TRBJ2-1, the V gene TRBV28; TRBD1 matches at 8 bases. The CDR3 extends over 16 amino acids. CDR1 is MDHEN, CDR2 SYDVKM, per germline. The CDR3 DNA follows: TGTGCCAGCAGCATGCTGGGGACAGGCATTTCTATCGAGGGGGTCTTC. This encodes CASSMLGTGISIEGVF.

This rearrangement joins TRBV19 to TRBJ1-1; 8 bases agree with TRBD1. Looked up from germline, CDR1 is LNHDA and CDR2 is SQIVND (reference sequence). The trim removed 7 bases at V and 1 base at J, leaving 17 bases unmatched. There are 18 residues in the CDR3. CDR3 protein: CASIRWGYRGSRNTEAFF. The CDR3 nucleotides read TGTGCCAGTATCCGATGGGGCTACAGGGGGTCGCGGAACACTGAAGCTTTCTTT.

V gene TRBV6-5 combines with J gene TRBJ1-5; D may be TRBD1 (6 bases). CDR1 is MNHEY and CDR2 is SVGAGI in the germline V gene. The CDR3 loop spans 15 amino acids. Trimming removed 6 bases from V and 7 bases from J, with 19 bases in between. Here the CDR3 DNA reads TGTGCCAGCAGATCAAGACAGGACCCCTTCCAGCCCCAGCATTTT. It yields the protein CASRSRQDPFQPQHF.